This T cell receptor beta chain was documented in a study of identical twins. For this clonotype: The antigen is not known.

Each cDNA held unique molecular identifiers, and template switching gave it a universal primer site. One entry per CDR3 protein results from TCRdb running MiXCR on the 5' RACE reads. Among under 350,000 distinct CDR3 sequences listed, nearly 9.5% were seen once. Regarding the study as a whole: Beta out-of-frame sequences displayed a weaker excess of sharing between twins. Invariant MAIT and iNKT cells may have partly biased zero-insertion analyses.

The CDR3 runs 14 residues. After removal of 4 bases from V and 5 bases from J, the junction contained 5 bases not matched to a gene. Germline lookup yields CDR1 SEHNR and CDR2 FQNEAQ (reference sequence). These sequences were also reported in another study, on yellow fever vaccine responses in identical twins. As that study records: Among the twins, the vaccine T cell response reportedly seemed partly convergent and partly personalized.

J is TRBJ2-5 and V is TRBV7-9; TRBD2 matches 9 bases. The receptor was derived from a woman younger than 30 in good health. Material for sequencing was CD8+ T cells sorted from blood. CDR3 loop: CASSYLTSGETQYF. The CDR3 DNA is TGTGCCAGCAGCTACCTGACTAGCGGCGAGACCCAGTACTTC.